The 9 T cell receptor beta chains below all came from one sample that was sequenced in a study of blood T cell repertoires in COVID-19. Clones were read by immunoSEQ multiplex PCR, and TCRdb kept only the in-frame ones, dropping some. This sample has 180,000 or so clones, with about 80% found just once. Source material: PBMCs or T cells enriched from blood (not recorded which). The receptor source for this set is a man aged 55-75 years who had been exposed to COVID-19.

The chain has TRBV4-2 and TRBJ2-1; D perhaps matches TRBD2 (6 bases). The CDR3 has 15 residues. Germline V gives CDR1 LGHNA, CDR2 YNFKEQ. The V end lost 0 bases, the J end lost 8 bases, and 14 bases lay between the germline ends. The CDR3 DNA reads as TGTGCCAGCAGCCAAGATGTCGGAGGGAAGTATGAGCAGTTCTTC. Its translation is CASSQDVGGKYEQFF.

CDR3 in DNA: TGTGCCAGCAGTTTTCTTGGGGGAGGTTCACCCCTCCACTTT. This translates into CASSFLGGGSPLHF. The chain joins TRBV27 to TRBJ1-6; D may be TRBD1 (5 bases). The CDR3 consists of 14 residues. Trimming cost V 3 bases and J 9 bases, with 12 bases left between them. Germline V gene lookup returns CDR1 MNHEY and CDR2 SMNVEV (reference sequence).

The chain recombines TRBV29-1 with TRBJ2-5, with 10 bases aligning to TRBD1. CDR3 length: 15 residues. Per germline, CDR1 SQVTM and CDR2 ANQGSEA. V gave up 4 bases and J gave up 3 bases; unmatched junction bases: 8. The CDR3 is CSVALGQGLKETQYF. DNA of the CDR3: TGCAGCGTTGCTTTGGGACAGGGGCTCAAAGAGACCCAGTACTTC.

The chain links TRBV19 to TRBJ2-2; weak D call: TRBD1 (6 bases). Germline CDR1 LNHDA, CDR2 SQIVND (reference sequence). The ends were cut back, 5 bases at V and 3 bases at J, with 10 bases in the middle. The CDR3 totals 14 residues. The CDR3 coding sequence is TGTGCCAGTAGTTCCAGGGGCGACACCGGGGAGCTGTTTTTT. Amino acid sequence: CASSSRGDTGELFF.

The chain joins TRBV6-6 to TRBJ1-2, with no clear D. The CDR3 totals 12 residues. The V gene's germline CDR1 is MNHNY and CDR2 SVGAGI (reference sequence). V dropped 10 bases and J dropped 0 bases, with 9 bases sitting between them. The CDR3 here is CATQVANYGYTF. CDR3 nucleotides: TGTGCCACCCAGGTAGCTAACTATGGCTACACCTTC.

This sequence joins TRBV10-1 and TRBJ2-3; 9 bases agree with TRBD2. Germline-derived CDR1 and CDR2 are WNHNN and SYGVQD (reference sequence). With V trimmed by 4 bases and J by 1 base, 9 bases remained unmatched. This CDR3 has 17 residues. CDR3 DNA: TGCGCCAGCAGTGGGGCGGGAGGGCCTGTTCGCACAGATACGCAGTATTTT. Residues: CASSGAGGPVRTDTQYF.

V gene TRBV5-6 combines with J gene TRBJ1-6; 11 bases are a match to TRBD1. The CDR3 consists of 16 residues. Germline loops: CDR1 SGHDT, CDR2 YYEEEE. V lost 3 bases and J lost 6; bases outside the gene matches: 5. DNA for the CDR3: TGTGCCAGCAGCTCTCGGACAGGGGGCGGTAATTCACCCCTCCACTTT. This codes for CASSSRTGGGNSPLHF.

The gene calls are TRBV2 and TRBJ2-2, with TRBD1 matching over 8 bases. V was pared by 11 bases and J by 0 bases, with 11 bases of the junction left unmatched. Germline V gene sequence: CDR1 SNHLY, CDR2 FYNNEI. The CDR3 sequence is 16 residues long. CDR3 nucleotide sequence: TGTGCCTCACACTCCGGGACAGGTGCGAACACCGGGGAGCTGTTTTTT. As protein: CASHSGTGANTGELFF.

The rearrangement joins TRBV29-1 to TRBJ2-7; tentative D call: TRBD1 (6 bases). Between the trimmed V and J ends, which lost 5 bases and 3 bases, there was a span of 8 bases. This CDR3 has 11 residues. CDR1 is SQVTM and CDR2 is ANQGSEA in the germline V gene. In DNA form, the CDR3 reads TGCAGCGTTCAGACAGGCTACGAGCAGTACTTC. It specifies CSVQTGYEQYF.